This T cell receptor (beta chain) emerged from a study of blood T cell repertoires in COVID-19. Authors' analysis steps: Estimated nucleated cell counts came from reference gene primer amplification. TCRdb's copy holds only in-frame clones and misses some; the assay was immunoSEQ multiplex PCR. V and J calls and clone size follow that table, whereas D and trimming were derived from the DNA. The table records about 390,000 clones, approximately 87% of them present only once. Germline V CDR1 and CDR2: SGHRS, YFSETQ. Losses at the gene ends were 4 bases for V and 1 base for J; bases not matched to a gene: 4. The CDR3 covers 14 residues. Comments on this clone: The sample holds other DNA sequences that translate to the same CDR3.

The source is a woman aged 60-70 years with COVID-19, enrolled during active disease. The V gene is TRBV5-1, the J gene TRBJ2-7, with 8 positions matching TRBD1. The sequencing input was peripheral blood. The CDR3 DNA sequence: TGCGCCAGCAGCCGGACAGGGAGTTCCTACGAGCAGTACTTC. Translating gives CASSRTGSSYEQYF.